This T cell receptor (beta chain) was observed in a study of T cells expressing NK-cell markers. Study results and caveats: Of CD8+ T cells, 1.0-7.0% belonged to dominant NKG2C+ clonotypes in six donors. These clonotypes, the leaders elsewhere, also led the CD3+CD56-NKG2C+ fraction in several donors.

CDR1 and CDR2 from the germline V gene are MNHEY and SVGAGI. This CDR3 has 13 amino acids. With respect to this clonotype: The target antigen is unknown.

Production of TCR beta cDNA relied on 5'RACE template switching with UMIs. From the 5' RACE reads, TCRdb lists one entry per CDR3 protein and no DNA. The sample totals 150,000 or so distinct CDR3 sequences; its top ten clones hold 37%. The specimen sequenced was blood T cells: a sorted CD56 or NKG2C T cell subset, CD4+ or CD8+ T cells, or bulk PBMC T cells (not recorded which). This clonotype was obtained from a woman aged 50 to 65 in good health. V is TRBV6-5 and J is TRBJ2-3. CDR3 amino acids: CASSLSGPNTQYF.